In its sample, the clone carrying this T cell receptor beta chain was seen once. The antigen is undetermined. This CDR3 contains 14 residues. CDR1 and CDR2 (germline): MGHDK, SYGVNS. V gave up 5 bases and J gave up 8 bases; unmatched junction bases: 7. Sequence data were generated for unstimulated naive, memory, effector memory and TEMRA subsets in a few donor pairs. The data were produced by immunoSEQ multiplex PCR, yet TCRdb's version contains in-frame clones alone and is incomplete. The data hold 94,000 or so clones, with more than 95% observed a single time. The data are from a study of siplizumab effects on memory and regulatory T cells. Study findings and constraints: The study found naive T cells seemingly more diverse than memory cells and seemingly major alloresponse contributors. Confirmation that proliferating Tregs from siplizumab cultures had suppressive function was not obtained. Versus about 26% in controls, the mappable alloreactive CD4+ clones averaged approximately 69% Treg-derived with siplizumab.

The V gene is TRBV25-1, the J gene TRBJ1-4, with TRBD1 identical over 8 bases. The sequence derives from a human donor in good health. Input material: naive CD4+ T cells sorted from blood. CDR3 sequence reads: CASSKGDRKEKLFF. The DNA for the CDR3 is TGTGCCAGCAGTAAAGGGGACAGGAAGGAAAAACTGTTTTTT.